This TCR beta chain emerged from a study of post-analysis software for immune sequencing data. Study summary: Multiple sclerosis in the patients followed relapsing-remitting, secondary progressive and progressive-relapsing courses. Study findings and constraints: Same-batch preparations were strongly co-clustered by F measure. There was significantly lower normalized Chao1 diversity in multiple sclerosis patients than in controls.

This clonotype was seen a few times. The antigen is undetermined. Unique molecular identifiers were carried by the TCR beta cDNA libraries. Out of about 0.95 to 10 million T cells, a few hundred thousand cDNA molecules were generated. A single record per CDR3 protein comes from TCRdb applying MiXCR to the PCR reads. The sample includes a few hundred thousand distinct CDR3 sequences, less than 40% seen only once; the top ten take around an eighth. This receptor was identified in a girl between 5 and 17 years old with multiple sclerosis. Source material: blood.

The CDR3 region has the DNA TGTGCCAGCAGCGAGGAGGTGGGTGGCTACACCTTC. Translation: CASSEEVGGYTF. V gene TRBV3-1 combines with J gene TRBJ1-2; D unresolved. The CDR3 is 12 amino acids. The germline V and J ends were trimmed by 5 bases and 7 bases, with 11 bases remaining between them. CDR1 is LGHDT and CDR2 is YNNKEL in the germline V gene (reference sequence).